These 26 T cell receptor beta chains share one sample of origin, sequenced in a study of T cells in Graves' hyperthyroidism and ophthalmopathy. TCR beta CDR3 sequences were amplified from RNA transcripts. First-round RT-PCR targeting the TCR CDR3 was performed with the HTBI primer set. TCRdb independently ran MiXCR on the multiplex PCR reads; one entry per CDR3 protein. The data show over 700,000 distinct CDR3 sequences, with under 45% seen just once and less than 40% held by the top ten. Specimen: blood. The receptors derive from a woman aged 35 to 49 with Graves' hyperthyroidism.

The chain joins TRBV7-2 to TRBJ1-2; D gene ambiguous. The CDR3 sequence is 18 residues long. Between the trimmed V and J ends, which lost 5 bases and 5 bases, there was a span of 27 bases. Germline lookup yields CDR1 SGHTA and CDR2 FQGNSA. CDR3 bases: TGTGCCAGCAGCCAAGATTTCCCGGCGAACGGGTTAAGTTATGGCTACACCTTC. It codes for CASSQDFPANGLSYGYTF.

This clonotype was picked up one time. An end of the junction differs from the germline gene, which may be a read error. The J gene is TRBJ2-5, the V gene TRBV6-2 or TRBV6-3, with a weak D call TRBD2 (5 bases). The germline CDR1 and CDR2 sequences are MNHEY and SVGEGT. The CDR3 is 15 residues long. The CDR3 reads CAISYYPREGETQYF. The CDR3 DNA reads TGTGCCATCAGTTACTACCCCCGGGAAGGGGAGACCCAGTACTTC.

This clonotype was seen at least ten times. The chain links TRBV7-6 to TRBJ1-1; D is ambiguous. Trimming took off 4 bases at V and 1 base at J, with 10 bases between the two ends. Germline assignment: CDR1 SGHVS and CDR2 FNYEAQ. This CDR3 region has 14 residues. The CDR3 nucleotides read TGTGCCAGCAGCTCACAGACGGAGAACACTGAAGCTTTCTTT. Amino acids: CASSSQTENTEAFF.

The J gene is TRBJ1-2, the V gene TRBV28, with 9 bases matching TRBD1. CDR1 is MDHEN, CDR2 SYDVKM, per germline. V was clipped by 3 bases and J by 3 bases; unmatched bases: 11. There are 17 residues in the CDR3. For the CDR3, the DNA is TGTGCCAGCAGTTTGGGGGGACAGGGTGAGCGTGACTATGGCTACACCTTC. It encodes CASSLGGQGERDYGYTF.

This chain uses TRBV12-3 or TRBV12-4 with TRBJ2-7, with D possibly being TRBD2 (5 bases). CDR3 length: 14 residues. The V and J ends lost 8 bases and 5 bases respectively, with 19 bases between them. CDR3 residues: CASSTPPEDNEQYF. DNA for the CDR3: TGTGCCAGCTCCACCCCGCCGGAGGATAACGAGCAGTACTTC.

This rearrangement joins TRBV7-9 to TRBJ2-7; D remains ambiguous. Trimming removed 10 bases at V and 2 bases at J, with 15 bases between. CDR1 is SEHNR, CDR2 FQNEAQ, per germline (reference sequence). The CDR3 length is 13 residues. CDR3 loop: CATDLDITYEQYF. As DNA, the CDR3 is TGTGCCACTGACCTCGACATAACCTACGAGCAGTACTTC.

This clonotype came up many times. The chain has TRBV6-6 and TRBJ1-5; D is uncertain. Germline assignment: CDR1 MNHNY and CDR2 SVGAGI (reference sequence). V was shortened by 0 bases and J by 5 bases, with 8 bases between the two germline ends. The CDR3 totals 14 residues. This CDR3 reads CASSYSTRDQPQHF. CDR3 DNA: TGTGCCAGCAGTTACTCGACTCGTGATCAGCCCCAGCATTTT.

The gene calls are TRBV3-1 and TRBJ1-1; TRBD1 agrees at 7 bases. V dropped 3 bases and J dropped 10; count of bases not matched to a gene: 5. The length of the CDR3 is 12 residues. Looked up from germline, CDR1 is LGHDT and CDR2 is YNNKEL (reference sequence). The CDR3 is CASSQDPGGAFF. The CDR3 DNA follows: TGTGCCAGCAGCCAGGACCCAGGGGGAGCTTTCTTT.

CDR3 loop: CASRDRESVQPQHF. CDR3 bases: TGCGCCAGCCGGGACAGGGAATCAGTTCAGCCCCAGCATTTT. This chain uses TRBV10-2 with TRBJ1-5; 9 bases match TRBD1. V lost 8 bases to trimming and J lost 6 bases; unmatched junction nucleotides: 8. The CDR3 is 14 amino acids. Germline V gene data show CDR1 as WSHSY and CDR2 as SAAADI.

Points on this clonotype: This may be a read error, as it is one base from a much larger clone. The chain recombines TRBV4-3 with TRBJ1-2; unclear D gene. V lost 1 base to trimming and J lost 5 bases, with 8 bases between them. The germline V gene has CDR1 LGHNA and CDR2 YSLEER. The CDR3 has 13 amino acids. In nucleotides, the CDR3 is TGCGCCAGCAGCCAAGTCTCGGCGTATGGCTACACCTTC. Its protein product is CASSQVSAYGYTF.

This clonotype was detected only a few times. The chain uses TRBV19 and TRBJ1-2; D remains ambiguous. Per germline, CDR1 LNHDA and CDR2 SQIVND (reference sequence). The V end was cut by 4 bases, the J end by 6 bases, with 15 bases between. The CDR3 is 14 residues long. CDR3 coding DNA: TGTGCCAGTAGTACGGACGGCATTATTAATGGCTACACCTTC. It specifies CASSTDGIINGYTF.

The rearrangement uses TRBV5-1 and TRBJ1-2; D is uncertain. The CDR3 is made up of 15 amino acids. Trimming left V 2 bases short and J 5 bases short, with 16 bases between. In germline, CDR1 is SGHRS, CDR2 YFSETQ. CDR3 sequence reads: CASSFDSPAPYGYTF. The CDR3 DNA reads TGCGCCAGCAGCTTCGACTCACCTGCCCCATATGGCTACACCTTC. Variable domain in full (rest from reference TRBV5-1 and TRBJ1-2): KAGVTQTPRYLIKTRGQQVTLSCSPISGHRSVSWYQQTPGQGLQFLFEYFSETQRNKGNFPGRFSGRQFSNSRSEMNVSTLELGDSALYLCASSFDSPAPYGYTFGSGTRLTVV.

This clonotype was detected ten times or more. The chain recombines TRBV20-1 with TRBJ2-7, with 12 bases fitting TRBD2. Losses at the gene ends were 5 bases for V and 3 bases for J; bases not matched to a gene: 5. Germline-derived CDR1 and CDR2 are DFQATT and SNEGSKA (reference sequence). CDR3 size: 14 residues. CDR3 residues: CSAPPGLAGYEQYF. CDR3 DNA sequence: TGCAGTGCTCCACCGGGACTAGCGGGCTACGAGCAGTACTTC.

V and J are TRBV12-3 or TRBV12-4 and TRBJ1-6; D is possibly TRBD1 (5 bases). The CDR3 has 16 amino acids. V shed 5 bases and J shed 11 bases, with 22 bases lying between them. The CDR3 DNA reads TGTGCCAGCAGTAGGGGTCTGTCCGCCCGCAAGCCACCCCTCCACTTT. This codes for CASSRGLSARKPPLHF.

This rearrangement joins TRBV6-2 or TRBV6-3 to TRBJ1-1, with a possible D match to TRBD1 (5 bases). The CDR3 is 14 residues long. V was shortened by 6 bases and J by 3 bases, with 14 bases between the two germline ends. Looked up from germline, CDR1 is MNHEY and CDR2 is SVGEGT. This CDR3 reads CASSYSGRDTEAFF. CDR3 nucleotides: TGTGCCAGCAGCTATTCAGGGCGGGACACTGAAGCTTTCTTT.

This sequence joins TRBV25-1 and TRBJ2-5; D gene uncertain. CDR1 and CDR2 from the germline V gene are MGHDK and SYGVNS. Deletions cut 3 bases from V and 3 bases from J, with 8 bases between. The CDR3 has 13 amino acids. CDR3: CASSDVRKETQYF. CDR3 coding DNA: TGTGCCAGCAGTGACGTGCGAAAAGAGACCCAGTACTTC.

Details on this clonotype: This may come from a read error, since a much larger clone is one base off. Since no conserved phenylalanine or tryptophan closes the CDR3, a read error is the likely cause. The V and J genes are TRBV9 and TRBJ1-1; D is unresolved. The CDR3 is 16 amino acids. CDR1 is SGDLS and CDR2 is YYNGEE in the germline V gene. Trimming took off 0 bases at V and 4 bases at J, with 16 bases between the two ends. Here the CDR3 reads CASSVVGRISGTEAFL. The DNA of the CDR3 is TGTGCCAGCAGCGTAGTTGGTCGGATCAGTGGCACTGAAGCTTTCCTT.

The chain employs TRBV7-9 and TRBJ1-4, with 12 bases identical to TRBD1. Trimming took 4 bases from V and 6 from J; bases not matched to a gene: 9. The germline V gene has CDR1 SEHNR and CDR2 FQNEAQ (reference sequence). The CDR3 is 17 residues long. In DNA, the CDR3 is TGTGCCAGCAGCTCCCGGGACAGGGGGCGGTTTTATGAAAAACTGTTTTTT. Encoded protein: CASSSRDRGRFYEKLFF. Full variable domain (rest looked up from reference TRBV7-9 and TRBJ1-4): DTGVSQNPRHKITKRGQNVTFRCDPISEHNRLYWYRQTLGQGPEFLTYFQNEAQLEKSRLLSDRFSAERPKGSFSTLEIQRTEQGDSAMYLCASSSRDRGRFYEKLFFGSGTQLSVL.

In DNA, the CDR3 is TGTGCCAGCAGCCGCGCCTCAGGGGGCTTTAATGAAAAACTGTTTTTT. This encodes CASSRASGGFNEKLFF. This chain links TRBV7-2 with TRBJ1-4, with 8 bases aligning to TRBD1. The germline gives CDR1 SGHTA, CDR2 FQGNSA. J gave up 4 bases and V 5 bases, and 9 bases lay outside the gene matches. There are 16 residues in the CDR3.

About this clonotype itself: This may stem from a read error, because a much larger clone lies one nucleotide away. The J gene is TRBJ1-5, the V gene TRBV7-8; TRBD1 is a possible D gene (6 bases). Germline V gives CDR1 SGHVS, CDR2 FQNEAQ. This CDR3 has 18 residues. V gave up 11 bases and J gave up 0 bases, with 26 bases separating them. For the CDR3, the DNA is TGTGCCGGCACCGACACACAACAGGGAACATATAGCAATCAGCCCCAGCATTTT. It encodes CAGTDTQQGTYSNQPQHF.

This clonotype was observed at least ten times. The chain recombines TRBV7-2 with TRBJ2-2; possibly TRBD2 for D (5 bases). This CDR3 comprises 15 residues. Per germline, CDR1 SGHTA and CDR2 FQGNSA. Trimming cost V 5 bases and J 0 bases, with 10 bases left between them. The DNA of the CDR3 is TGTGCCAGCAGCCCAGGACTGACGAACACCGGGGAGCTGTTTTTT. Residues: CASSPGLTNTGELFF.

This clonotype was found a few times. The CDR3 loop is CASSQERATGNTEAFF. CDR3 bases: TGCGCCAGCAGCCAAGAACGGGCGACAGGGAACACTGAAGCTTTCTTT. V gene TRBV4-1 combines with J gene TRBJ1-1, with TRBD1 as a possible D gene (6 bases). The CDR3 has 16 amino acids. The germline CDR1 and CDR2 sequences are MGHRA and YSYEKL. V was cut by 0 bases and J by 1 base, with 12 bases left in between.

In this sample, this clonotype turned up many times. The V and J genes are TRBV9 and TRBJ2-2; TRBD2 matches 7 bases. The ends lost 0 bases at V and 4 bases at J; junction bases unmatched: 0. This CDR3 is built from 14 residues. From germline, CDR1 is SGDLS and CDR2 YYNGEE. The CDR3 sequence is CASSVGGGTGELFF. CDR3 nucleotide sequence: TGTGCCAGCAGCGTAGGGGGGGGCACCGGGGAGCTGTTTTTT.

This clonotype was detected many times. The chain couples TRBV2 to TRBJ1-2; weak D call: TRBD1 (6 bases). The CDR3 runs 14 residues. Trimming took 8 bases from V and 4 from J, leaving 17 bases between them. Germline CDR1 SNHLY, CDR2 FYNNEI. CDR3 region: CASLGGQITYGYTF. The CDR3 DNA reads TGTGCCAGCCTCGGGGGACAAATAACCTATGGCTACACCTTC.

The chain uses TRBV4-1 and TRBJ1-4; D possibly corresponds to TRBD1 (5 bases). CDR1 is MGHRA, CDR2 YSYEKL, per germline. V shed 0 bases and J shed 3 bases, with 11 bases lying between them. CDR3 length: 16 residues. CDR3 DNA sequence: TGCGCCAGCAGCCAAGATATCGGCAGGGCTAATGAAAAACTGTTTTTT. Its protein is CASSQDIGRANEKLFF.

The chain combines TRBV12-3 or TRBV12-4 with TRBJ1-2, with D perhaps TRBD1 (5 bases). The germline V and J ends were trimmed by 5 bases and 7 bases, with 20 bases remaining between them. There are 15 residues in the CDR3. The CDR3 loop reads CASSPLGAPGLGYTF. The CDR3 DNA reads as TGTGCCAGCAGTCCCCTGGGAGCCCCGGGGCTTGGCTACACCTTC.